These 21 T cell receptor beta chains were sequenced from one sample in a study of cytomegalovirus exposure and HLA in healthy donors. Primers for the PCR totalled 60 Vbeta and 13 Jbeta. Libraries were prepared by immunoSEQ multiplex PCR; TCRdb keeps only in-frame clonotypes and omits some of them. The sample comprises just over 200,000 clones, about 81% of which are singletons, and 2.7% rests with the top ten. The source material was PBMCs. The receptors were gathered from a woman aged 40 to 49 in good health and CMV-seronegative.

This clone was seen a few times. The CDR3 coding sequence is TGTGCCAGCAGTTACAGGGGGGATGAAAAACTGTTTTTT. Translation: CASSYRGDEKLFF. The chain has TRBV27 and TRBJ1-4; 8 bases match TRBD1. V shed 4 bases, J shed 6 bases, and the junction held 1 base outside the gene matches. The CDR3 has 13 amino acids. Germline CDR1 and CDR2: MNHEY and SMNVEV (reference sequence). Full variable domain (rest looked up from reference TRBV27 and TRBJ1-4): EAQVTQNPRYLITVTGKKLTVTCSQNMNHEYMSWYRQDPGLGLRQIYYSMNVEVTDKGDVPEGYKVSRKEKRNFPLILESPSPNQTSLYFCASSYRGDEKLFFGSGTQLSVL.

The gene calls are TRBV27 and TRBJ1-5; D is perhaps TRBD1 (6 bases). From germline, CDR1 is MNHEY and CDR2 SMNVEV (reference sequence). CDR3 length: 15 amino acids. Deletions cut 1 base from V and 0 bases from J, with 7 bases between. The CDR3 sequence: CASSLLGGSNQPQHF. As DNA, the CDR3 is TGTGCCAGCAGTTTATTAGGGGGTAGCAATCAGCCCCAGCATTTT.

The chain carries TRBV18 and TRBJ1-1; a weak D match, TRBD1 (6 bases). The germline V gene encodes CDR1 KGHSH and CDR2 LQKENI. Deletions cut 2 bases from V and 5 bases from J, with 15 bases between. This CDR3 comprises 15 residues. CDR3 protein: CASSPRYREWTEAFF. In nucleotides, the CDR3 is TGTGCCAGCTCACCAAGGTACAGGGAATGGACTGAAGCTTTCTTT.

A few counts support this clone. The V call is TRBV7-9, the J call TRBJ1-1, with D perhaps TRBD1 (5 bases). The germline V and J ends were trimmed by 1 base and 4 bases, with 16 bases remaining between them. This CDR3 spans 16 amino acids. CDR1 and CDR2 from the germline V gene are SEHNR and FQNEAQ (reference sequence). The CDR3 reads CASSLGGVMARTEAFF. The CDR3 bases are TGTGCCAGCAGCTTAGGGGGGGTTATGGCCCGCACTGAAGCTTTCTTT.

This chain uses TRBV27 with TRBJ2-1; weak D call: TRBD2 (5 bases). The CDR3 runs to 13 residues. Germline loops: CDR1 MNHEY, CDR2 SMNVEV (reference sequence). Trimming took off 2 bases at V and 7 bases at J, with 9 bases between the two ends. In DNA, the CDR3 is TGTGCCAGCAGTTTAGTCTCGGGAAATGAGCAGTTCTTC. Translated: CASSLVSGNEQFF.

V gene TRBV6-5 combines with J gene TRBJ1-2; D may be TRBD1 (6 bases). Trimming stripped 6 bases from V and 2 bases from J, with 13 bases between. This CDR3 has 14 amino acids. Germline V gives CDR1 MNHEY, CDR2 SVGAGI. The CDR3 DNA reads as TGTGCCAGCAGGGTCACGGGACAAAACTATGGCTACACCTTC. Translation gives CASRVTGQNYGYTF.

To note about this clone: The junction departs from germline at one end; a sequencing error may be responsible. The chain recombines TRBV6-6 with TRBJ2-7; 8 bases line up with TRBD2. Germline V lookup: CDR1 MNHNY, CDR2 SVGAGI (reference sequence). The CDR3 contains 13 residues. CDR3 nucleotides: TGTGCCGTCCGTTCGGGGGGGGCCTACGATCAGTACTTC. As protein: CAVRSGGAYDQYF.

The table lists this clone with a few counts. The genes are TRBV30 and TRBJ2-2, with D perhaps matching TRBD2 (6 bases). Germline CDR1 is GTSNPN and CDR2 is SVGIG (reference sequence). V gave up 0 bases and J gave up 3 bases, with 8 bases separating them. The CDR3 has 14 amino acids. The CDR3 DNA is TGTGCCTGGAGTGTTGGGGGGTACACCGGGGAGCTGTTTTTT. Translating it yields CAWSVGGYTGELFF.

The gene calls are TRBV11-2 and TRBJ2-7; 14 nucleotides align to TRBD2. Losses at the gene ends were 1 base for V and 11 bases for J; bases not matched to a gene: 10. This CDR3 is built from 16 residues. CDR1 is SGHAT, CDR2 FQNNGV, per germline. DNA for the CDR3: TGTGCCAGCAGCTTAGCCCCCACCTTGGGACTAGCGGGAGAGTACTTC. Amino acid sequence: CASSLAPTLGLAGEYF.

Only a few counts were recorded for this clone. This rearrangement joins TRBV6-5 to TRBJ2-5, with D unresolved. The V end lost 6 bases, the J end lost 8 bases, and 10 bases lay between the germline ends. The CDR3 has 11 amino acids. Germline CDR1 and CDR2: MNHEY and SVGAGI. This CDR3 reads CASRDRVTQYF. The CDR3 DNA sequence: TGTGCCAGCAGAGACCGGGTAACCCAGTACTTC.

The chain joins TRBV28 to TRBJ2-7; 7 bases are shared with TRBD1. Germline CDR1 reads MDHEN; CDR2 reads SYDVKM. The CDR3 is 16 amino acids. Losses at the gene ends were 5 bases for V and 2 bases for J; bases not matched to a gene: 12. The DNA for the CDR3 is TGTGCCAGCAGTCGCTTGATTCGGGACAGAACCTACGAGCAGTACTTC. Residues: CASSRLIRDRTYEQYF.

The chain joins TRBV30 to TRBJ1-2; maybe TRBD1 (6 bases). This CDR3 comprises 15 residues. The germline V gene has CDR1 GTSNPN and CDR2 SVGIG (reference sequence). V was trimmed by 2 bases and J by 0 bases, leaving 13 bases between them. CDR3 loop: CAWSRTAHANYGYTF. The CDR3 region has the DNA TGTGCCTGGAGTAGGACAGCTCACGCTAACTATGGCTACACCTTC.

This clone showed up just once. The chain is built from TRBV6-5 and TRBJ2-7; 8 nucleotides align to TRBD1. CDR1 and CDR2 from the germline V gene are MNHEY and SVGAGI. The V segment lost 0 bases and the J segment 3 bases; nucleotides outside the gene matches: 4. The CDR3 is 15 residues long. In nucleotides, the CDR3 is TGTGCCAGCAGTTACTCGGGGACAGGACACTACGAGCAGTACTTC. Its translation is CASSYSGTGHYEQYF.

The V gene is TRBV25-1, the J gene TRBJ2-1; tentative D call: TRBD1 (6 bases). V was trimmed by 6 bases and J by 6 bases, leaving 21 bases between them. The CDR3 sequence is 16 residues long. CDR1 and CDR2 (germline): MGHDK, SYGVNS. CDR3 amino acids: CASRRIGGSGRNEQFF. The CDR3, as DNA: TGTGCCAGCAGACGGATAGGGGGATCGGGCCGCAATGAGCAGTTCTTC.

The rearrangement uses TRBV6-6 and TRBJ2-7, with 16 bases identical to TRBD2. This CDR3 has 15 residues. V lost 6 bases to trimming and J lost 2 bases; unmatched junction nucleotides: 1. Germline V CDR1 and CDR2: MNHNY, SVGAGI (reference sequence). CDR3 nucleotides: TGTGCCAGCAGCGGGACTAGCGGGAGGGCCTACGAGCAGTACTTC. It encodes CASSGTSGRAYEQYF.

The chain employs TRBV19 and TRBJ1-2, with 7 positions matching TRBD1. Trimming at V came to 1 base and at J to 2 bases, leaving 13 bases not matched to a gene. Germline V lookup: CDR1 LNHDA, CDR2 SQIVND (reference sequence). The CDR3 covers 18 residues. CDR3 DNA sequence: TGTGCCAGTAGTATAGCTTGGGACAGCCCCAATCCCAACTATGGCTACACCTTC. It encodes CASSIAWDSPNPNYGYTF.

This chain joins TRBV5-1 and TRBJ1-4; TRBD1 matches at 8 bases. Germline CDR1 and CDR2: SGHRS and YFSETQ. This CDR3 is 15 amino acids long. The V and J ends lost 4 bases and 3 bases, in that order; junction bases with no gene match: 5. The CDR3 spells CASSPQGAANEKLFF. CDR3 in DNA: TGCGCCAGCAGCCCTCAGGGGGCTGCTAATGAAAAACTGTTTTTT.

The J gene is TRBJ2-2, the V gene TRBV7-2; D may be TRBD1 (5 bases). Germline V gene data show CDR1 as SGHTA and CDR2 as FQGNSA. V gave up 4 bases and J gave up 6 bases, with 15 bases separating them. CDR3 length: 15 residues. CDR3 sequence (DNA): TGTGCCAGCAGCTGGTACGAAGGGGTCTCCGGGGAGCTGTTTTTT. It yields the protein CASSWYEGVSGELFF.

The rearrangement joins TRBV5-6 to TRBJ2-3, with TRBD1 identical over 9 bases. The CDR3 runs to 15 residues. In germline, CDR1 is SGHDT, CDR2 YYEEEE. The V gene end was trimmed by 4 bases and the J gene end by 2 bases; junction bases not matched to a gene: 5. CDR3 bases: TGTGCCAGCAGCCTAAGGACAGGGGTCACAGATACGCAGTATTTT. Translation: CASSLRTGVTDTQYF. Full variable domain (rest looked up from reference TRBV5-6 and TRBJ2-3): DAGVTQSPTHLIKTRGQQVTLRCSPKSGHDTVSWYQQALGQGPQFIFQYYEEEERQRGNFPDRFSGHQFPNYSSELNVNALLLGDSALYLCASSLRTGVTDTQYFGPGTRLTVL.

This clone came up once. The chain links TRBV9 to TRBJ2-3; weak D call: TRBD2 (5 bases). The length of the CDR3 is 15 residues. Between the trimmed V and J ends, which lost 4 bases and 0 bases, there was a span of 12 bases. Germline CDR1 SGDLS, CDR2 YYNGEE. The CDR3 protein is CASSRTGISTDTQYF. The CDR3, as DNA: TGTGCCAGCAGCCGGACGGGGATTAGCACAGATACGCAGTATTTT.

As concerns this clone: In the same sample, other DNA sequences code for this CDR3. The CDR3 sequence: CSVRASGASEQYF. CDR3 nucleotide sequence: TGCAGCGTCCGGGCTAGCGGCGCCAGCGAGCAGTACTTC. The chain employs TRBV29-1 and TRBJ2-7, with TRBD2 matching 7 bases. This CDR3 region has 13 residues. Germline assignment: CDR1 SQVTM and CDR2 ANQGSEA. Trimming cost V 6 bases and J 6 bases; bases outside gene matches: 11.